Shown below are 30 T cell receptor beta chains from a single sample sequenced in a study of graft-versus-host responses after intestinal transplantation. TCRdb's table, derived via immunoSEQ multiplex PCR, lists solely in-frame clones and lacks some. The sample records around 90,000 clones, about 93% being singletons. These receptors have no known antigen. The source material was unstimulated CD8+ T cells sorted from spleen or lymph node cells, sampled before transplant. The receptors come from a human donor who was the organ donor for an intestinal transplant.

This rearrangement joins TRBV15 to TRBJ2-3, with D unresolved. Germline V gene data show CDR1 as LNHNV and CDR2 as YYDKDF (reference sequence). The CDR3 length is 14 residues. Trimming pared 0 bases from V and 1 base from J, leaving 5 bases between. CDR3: CATSRDQGTDTQYF. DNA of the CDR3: TGTGCCACCAGCAGAGATCAGGGCACAGATACGCAGTATTTT.

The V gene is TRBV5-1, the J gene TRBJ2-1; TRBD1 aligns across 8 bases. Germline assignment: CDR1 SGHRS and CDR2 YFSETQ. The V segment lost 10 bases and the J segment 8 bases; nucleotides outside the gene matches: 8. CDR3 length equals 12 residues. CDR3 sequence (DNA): TGCGCCTCCAGGGGGCTATCGGATGAGCAGTTCTTC. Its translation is CASRGLSDEQFF.

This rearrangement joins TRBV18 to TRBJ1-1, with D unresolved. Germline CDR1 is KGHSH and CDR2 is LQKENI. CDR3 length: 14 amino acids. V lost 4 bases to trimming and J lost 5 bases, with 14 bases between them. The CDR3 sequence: CASSRCPIGTEAFF. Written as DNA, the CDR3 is TGTGCCAGCTCACGGTGCCCCATCGGGACTGAAGCTTTCTTT.

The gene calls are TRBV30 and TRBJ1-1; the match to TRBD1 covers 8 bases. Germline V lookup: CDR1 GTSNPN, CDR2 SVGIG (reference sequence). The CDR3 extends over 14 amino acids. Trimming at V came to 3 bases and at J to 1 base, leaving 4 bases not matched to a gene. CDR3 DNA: TGTGCCTGGAGCAACAGGGGGACGAACACTGAAGCTTTCTTT. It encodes CAWSNRGTNTEAFF.

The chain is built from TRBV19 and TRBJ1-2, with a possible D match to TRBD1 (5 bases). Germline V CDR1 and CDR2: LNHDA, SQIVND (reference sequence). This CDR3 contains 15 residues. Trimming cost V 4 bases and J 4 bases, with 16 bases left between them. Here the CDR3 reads CASSTYQTDLYGYTF. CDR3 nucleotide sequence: TGTGCCAGTAGTACCTATCAGACAGATCTCTATGGCTACACCTTC.

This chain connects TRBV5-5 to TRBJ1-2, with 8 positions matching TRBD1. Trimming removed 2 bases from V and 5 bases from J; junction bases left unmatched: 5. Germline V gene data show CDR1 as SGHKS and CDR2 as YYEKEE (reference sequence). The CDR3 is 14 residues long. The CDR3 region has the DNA TGTGCCAGCAGCTTACCAGGGGGCGCTTATGGCTACACCTTC. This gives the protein CASSLPGGAYGYTF.

CDR3 region: CAISESQVPEANYGYTF. The CDR3 DNA follows: TGTGCCATCAGTGAGTCCCAGGTCCCCGAAGCTAACTATGGCTACACCTTC. The J gene is TRBJ1-2, the V gene TRBV10-3, with D hard to call. The CDR3 is 17 amino acids. Germline V CDR1 and CDR2: ENHRY, SYGVKD. V was trimmed by 0 bases and J by 0 bases, leaving 14 bases between them.

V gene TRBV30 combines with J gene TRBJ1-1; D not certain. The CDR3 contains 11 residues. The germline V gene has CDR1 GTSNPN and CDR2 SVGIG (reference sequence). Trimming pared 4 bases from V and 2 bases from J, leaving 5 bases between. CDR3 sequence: CAWNGNTEAFF. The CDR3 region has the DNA TGTGCCTGGAACGGTAACACTGAAGCTTTCTTT.

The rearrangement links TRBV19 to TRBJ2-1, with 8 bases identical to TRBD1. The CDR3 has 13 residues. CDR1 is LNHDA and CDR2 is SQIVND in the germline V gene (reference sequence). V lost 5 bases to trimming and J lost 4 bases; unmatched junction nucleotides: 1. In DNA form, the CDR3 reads TGTGCCAGTAGTGGGACAGGATACAATGAGCAGTTCTTC. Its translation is CASSGTGYNEQFF. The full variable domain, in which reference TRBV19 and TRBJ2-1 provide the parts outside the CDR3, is DGGITQSPKYLFRKEGQNVTLSCEQNLNHDAMYWYRQDPGQGLRLIYYSQIVNDFQKGDIAEGYSVSREKKESFPLTVTSAQKNPTAFYLCASSGTGYNEQFFGPGTRLTVL.

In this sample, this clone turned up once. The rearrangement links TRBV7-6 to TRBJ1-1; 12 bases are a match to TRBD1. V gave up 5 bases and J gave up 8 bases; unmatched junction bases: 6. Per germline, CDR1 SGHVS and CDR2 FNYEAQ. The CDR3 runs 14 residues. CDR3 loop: CASSPGQGAPEAFF. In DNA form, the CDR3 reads TGTGCCAGCAGCCCGGGACAGGGGGCGCCCGAAGCTTTCTTT.

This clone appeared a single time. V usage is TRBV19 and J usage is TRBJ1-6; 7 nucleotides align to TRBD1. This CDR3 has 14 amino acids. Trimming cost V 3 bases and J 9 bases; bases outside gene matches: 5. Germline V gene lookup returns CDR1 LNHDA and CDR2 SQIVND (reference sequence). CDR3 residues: CASSMGTVTSPLHF. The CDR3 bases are TGTGCCAGTAGTATGGGGACAGTGACTTCACCCCTCCACTTT.

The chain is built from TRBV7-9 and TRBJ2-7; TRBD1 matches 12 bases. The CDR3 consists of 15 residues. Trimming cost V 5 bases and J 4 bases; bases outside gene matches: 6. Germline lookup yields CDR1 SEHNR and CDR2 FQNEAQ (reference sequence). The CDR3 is CASSQRGQGAYEQYF. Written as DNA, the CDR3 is TGTGCCAGCAGCCAGAGGGGACAGGGGGCTTACGAGCAGTACTTC.

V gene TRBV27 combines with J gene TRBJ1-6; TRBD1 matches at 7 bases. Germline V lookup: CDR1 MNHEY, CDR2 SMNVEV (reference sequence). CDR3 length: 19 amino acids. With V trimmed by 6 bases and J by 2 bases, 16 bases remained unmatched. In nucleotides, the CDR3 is TGTGCCAGCAGCCGCATCATGAACAGGGGAATCCCCTATAATTCACCCCTCCACTTT. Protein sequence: CASSRIMNRGIPYNSPLHF.

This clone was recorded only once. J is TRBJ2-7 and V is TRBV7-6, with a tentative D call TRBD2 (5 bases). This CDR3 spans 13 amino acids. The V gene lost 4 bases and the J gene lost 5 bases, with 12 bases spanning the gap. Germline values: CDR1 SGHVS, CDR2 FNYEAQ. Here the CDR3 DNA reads TGTGCCAGCAGCTGGAATCCAGCGGACGAGCAGTACTTC. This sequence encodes CASSWNPADEQYF. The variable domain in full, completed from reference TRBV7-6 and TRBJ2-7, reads GAGVSQSPRYKVTKRGQDVALRCDPISGHVSLYWYRQALGQGPEFLTYFNYEAQQDKSGLPNDRFSAERPEGSISTLTIQRTEQRDSAMYRCASSWNPADEQYFGPGTRLTVT.

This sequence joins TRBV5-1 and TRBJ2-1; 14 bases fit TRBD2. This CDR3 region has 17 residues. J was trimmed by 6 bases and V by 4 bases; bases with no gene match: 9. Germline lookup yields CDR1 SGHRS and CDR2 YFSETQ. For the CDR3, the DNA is TGCGCCAGCAGCGCGGGACTAGCGGGAGATCCAGGCAATGAGCAGTTCTTC. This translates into CASSAGLAGDPGNEQFF. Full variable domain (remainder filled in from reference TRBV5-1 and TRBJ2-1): KAGVTQTPRYLIKTRGQQVTLSCSPISGHRSVSWYQQTPGQGLQFLFEYFSETQRNKGNFPGRFSGRQFSNSRSEMNVSTLELGDSALYLCASSAGLAGDPGNEQFFGPGTRLTVL.

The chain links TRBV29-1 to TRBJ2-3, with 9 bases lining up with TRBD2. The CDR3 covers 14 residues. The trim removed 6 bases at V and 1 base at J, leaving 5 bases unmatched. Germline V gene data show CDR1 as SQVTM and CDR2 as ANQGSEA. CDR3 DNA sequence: TGCAGCGTCCTAGCGGGGATACGCACAGATACGCAGTATTTT. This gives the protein CSVLAGIRTDTQYF.

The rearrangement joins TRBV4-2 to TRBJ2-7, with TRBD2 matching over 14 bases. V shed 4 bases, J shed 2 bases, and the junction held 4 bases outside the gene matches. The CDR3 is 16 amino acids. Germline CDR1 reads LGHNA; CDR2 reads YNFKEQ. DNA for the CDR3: TGTGCCAGCAGCCCCGGACTAGCGGGAGGCGCCTACGAGCAGTACTTC. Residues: CASSPGLAGGAYEQYF.

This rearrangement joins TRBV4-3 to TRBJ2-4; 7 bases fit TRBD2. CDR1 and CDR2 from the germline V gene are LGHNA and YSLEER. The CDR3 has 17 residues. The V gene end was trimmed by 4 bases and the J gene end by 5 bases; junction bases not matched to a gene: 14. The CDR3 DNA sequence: TGCGCCAGCAGCCCTCTTTTTGGCGGGAGCGGGGAAAACATTCAGTACTTC. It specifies CASSPLFGGSGENIQYF.

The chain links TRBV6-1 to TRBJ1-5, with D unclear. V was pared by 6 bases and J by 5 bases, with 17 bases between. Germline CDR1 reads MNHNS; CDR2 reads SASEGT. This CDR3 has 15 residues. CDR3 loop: CASRDEAYQDQPQHF. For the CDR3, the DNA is TGTGCCAGCAGGGATGAGGCCTACCAAGATCAGCCCCAGCATTTT.

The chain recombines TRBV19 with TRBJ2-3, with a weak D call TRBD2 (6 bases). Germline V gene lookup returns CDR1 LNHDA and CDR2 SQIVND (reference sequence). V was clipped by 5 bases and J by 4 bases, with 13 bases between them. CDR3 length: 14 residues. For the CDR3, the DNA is TGTGCCAGTAGTGGGGGAGGTGACGCAGATACGCAGTATTTT. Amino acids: CASSGGGDADTQYF.

The CDR3 region has the DNA TGTGCCAGCAGTCCTCCGGGAGGCACTATAGGGGCCAACGTCCTGACTTTC. It translates to CASSPPGGTIGANVLTF. V usage is TRBV27 and J usage is TRBJ2-6, with TRBD2 identical over 7 bases. V dropped 5 bases and J dropped 4; count of bases not matched to a gene: 11. This CDR3 has 17 residues. CDR1 MNHEY and CDR2 SMNVEV come from the germline V gene (reference sequence).

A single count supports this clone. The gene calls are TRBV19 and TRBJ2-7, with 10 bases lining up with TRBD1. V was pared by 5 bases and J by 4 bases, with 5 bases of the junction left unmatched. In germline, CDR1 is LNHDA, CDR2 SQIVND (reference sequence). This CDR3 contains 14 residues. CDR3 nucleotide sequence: TGTGCCAGTAGTGCGGGACAGGGGTCTTACGAGCAGTACTTC. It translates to CASSAGQGSYEQYF.

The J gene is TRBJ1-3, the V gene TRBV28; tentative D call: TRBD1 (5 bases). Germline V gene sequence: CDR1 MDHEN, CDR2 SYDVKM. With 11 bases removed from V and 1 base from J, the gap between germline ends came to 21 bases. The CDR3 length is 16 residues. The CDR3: CALGTETEGSGNTIYF. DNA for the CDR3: TGTGCCCTCGGTACTGAGACGGAGGGGTCTGGAAACACCATATATTTT.

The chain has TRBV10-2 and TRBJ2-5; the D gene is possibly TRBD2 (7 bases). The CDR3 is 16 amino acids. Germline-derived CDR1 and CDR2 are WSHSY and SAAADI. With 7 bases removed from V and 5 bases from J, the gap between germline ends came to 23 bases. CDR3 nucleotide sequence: TGCGCCAGCATCCCCGGGGTCGGGGGGCGAGGGGAGACCCAGTACTTC. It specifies CASIPGVGGRGETQYF.

The CDR3 here is CASSDPWREGLDEQFF. The CDR3, as DNA: TGTGCCAGCAGTGATCCCTGGCGGGAGGGCTTAGATGAGCAGTTCTTC. This chain joins TRBV6-1 and TRBJ2-1; 9 positions match TRBD2. The CDR3 has 16 amino acids. CDR1 and CDR2 from the germline V gene are MNHNS and SASEGT. The junction had 11 bases not matched to a gene; V was cut back by 3 bases and J by 8 bases.

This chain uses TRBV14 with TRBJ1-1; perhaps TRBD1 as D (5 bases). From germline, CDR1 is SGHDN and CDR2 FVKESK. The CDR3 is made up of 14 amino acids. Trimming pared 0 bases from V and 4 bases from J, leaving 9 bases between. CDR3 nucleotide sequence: TGTGCCAGCAGCCAAGAAAGTAGGGGCACTGAAGCTTTCTTT. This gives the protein CASSQESRGTEAFF.

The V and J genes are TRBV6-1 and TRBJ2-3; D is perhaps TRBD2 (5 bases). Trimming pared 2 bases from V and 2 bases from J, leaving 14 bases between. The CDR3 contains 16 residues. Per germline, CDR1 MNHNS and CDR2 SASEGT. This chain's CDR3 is CASSERNRGNTDTQYF. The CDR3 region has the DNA TGTGCCAGCAGTGAACGTAACCGGGGTAACACAGATACGCAGTATTTT.

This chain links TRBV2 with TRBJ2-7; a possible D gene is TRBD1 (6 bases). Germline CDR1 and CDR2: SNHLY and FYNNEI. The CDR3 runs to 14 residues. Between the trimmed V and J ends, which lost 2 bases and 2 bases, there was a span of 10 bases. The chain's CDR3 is CASSEWDTPYEQYF. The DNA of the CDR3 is TGTGCCAGCAGTGAATGGGACACCCCCTACGAGCAGTACTTC.

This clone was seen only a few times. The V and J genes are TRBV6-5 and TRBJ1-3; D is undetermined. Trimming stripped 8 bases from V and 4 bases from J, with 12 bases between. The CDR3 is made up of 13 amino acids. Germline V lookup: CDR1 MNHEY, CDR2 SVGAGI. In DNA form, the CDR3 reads TGTGCCAGCTGTACAGCTCGAGGAAACACCATATATTTT. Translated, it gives CASCTARGNTIYF.

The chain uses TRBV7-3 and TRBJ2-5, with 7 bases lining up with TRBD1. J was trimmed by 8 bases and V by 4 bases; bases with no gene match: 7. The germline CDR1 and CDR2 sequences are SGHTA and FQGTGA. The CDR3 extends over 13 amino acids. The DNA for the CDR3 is TGTGCCAGCAGCTCCCAGGGGGTTGAAACCCAGTACTTC. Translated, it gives CASSSQGVETQYF.